This is a list of T cell receptor beta chains from one sample in a study of molecular identifiers for immune sequencing clone quantification. From the PCR reads, TCRdb called clonotypes with MiXCR, one entry per CDR3 protein. The sample consists of approximately 500,000 distinct CDR3 sequences, 20% to 25% of them appearing once. Sequencing used naive CD8+ T cells from blood, with Jurkat cell RNA spiked in. These receptors were taken from a human donor in good health. Some libraries in this study had Jurkat cell RNA spiked in. Both conserved end residues are part of each CDR3. The D gene is left open where the match is weak. Size values are once, few and many counts, or a class for expanded clones, and some rows have none.

V gene	clone size	J gene	D gene	CDR3 protein	CDR3 DNA
TRBV29-1	many	TRBJ2-1	TRBD2	CSVHLTSEDEQFF	TGCAGCGTCCACTTGACTAGCGAGGATGAGCAGTTCTTC
TRBV28	many	TRBJ2-7	.	CASSLRWGGITGEQYF	TGTGCCAGCAGTCTCCGCTGGGGCGGGATAACTGGCGAGCAGTACTTC
TRBV7-9	.	TRBJ1-1	.	CATPAGQLGEASF	TGTGCCACCCCGGCTGGGCAGCTAGGTGAAGCTTCCTTT
TRBV24-1	.	TRBJ1-4	.	CATSDLRLEGSREKLFF	TGTGCCACCAGTGATTTACGGTTGGAAGGTTCGAGGGAAAAACTGTTTTTT
TRBV13	few	TRBJ1-3	.	CASSSTFGLGNTIYF	TGTGCCAGCAGCTCTACGTTCGGTCTTGGAAACACCATATATTTT
TRBV6-5	few	TRBJ1-1	.	CASSQGKWGYTEAFF	TGTGCCAGCAGTCAGGGGAAATGGGGGTATACTGAAGCTTTCTTT
TRBV13	many	TRBJ2-7	TRBD1	CASSLKRTGPDEQYF	TGTGCCAGCAGCTTAAAGAGGACAGGGCCCGACGAGCAGTACTTC
TRBV6-1	many	TRBJ1-5	.	CASSDRKNSNQPQHF	TGTGCCAGCAGTGACAGGAAAAATAGCAATCAGCCCCAGCATTTT
TRBV6-6	.	TRBJ2-3	.	CASSYSSRGTYGTDTQYF	TGTGCCAGCAGTTACTCGAGTCGGGGGACCTATGGGACAGATACGCAGTATTTT
TRBV3-1	many	TRBJ2-5	.	CASSLHTQETQYF	TGTGCCAGCAGCTTACACACACAAGAGACCCAGTACTTC
TRBV6-5	many	TRBJ2-7	TRBD1	CASSLRDSIYEQYF	TGTGCCAGCTCGCTCCGGGACAGTATTTACGAGCAGTACTTC
TRBV12-3/TRBV12-4	many	TRBJ2-3	TRBD1	CASSPGTGRDTQYF	TGTGCCAGCAGCCCCGGGACAGGGCGAGATACGCAGTATTTT
TRBV5-8	many	TRBJ2-7	TRBD1	CASSGDRVEQYF	TGTGCCAGCAGCGGAGACAGGGTCGAGCAGTACTTC
TRBV9	few	TRBJ1-2	.	CASSAGSRTAGYTF	TGTGCCAGCAGCGCCGGATCGAGGACAGCTGGCTACACCTTC
TRBV29-1	many	TRBJ2-2	.	CSVDRIDDTGELFF	TGCAGCGTTGACAGGATTGACGACACCGGGGAGCTGTTTTTT
TRBV6-5	many	TRBJ1-1	.	CASSYNKGAEAFF	TGTGCCAGCAGTTACAATAAAGGCGCTGAAGCTTTCTTT
TRBV12-3/TRBV12-4	many	TRBJ1-6	.	CASSIGGVDSPLHF	TGTGCCAGCAGTATTGGGGGGGTCGATTCACCCCTCCACTTT
TRBV19	.	TRBJ1-1	.	CASRRVWDTKNTGAFF	TGTGCCAGTAGGAGAGTATGGGACACCAAGAACACTGGAGCTTTCTTT
TRBV5-6	many	TRBJ2-3	.	CASSFSLAGATDTQYF	TGTGCCAGCAGCTTTTCACTGGCTGGGGCCACAGATACGCAGTATTTT
TRBV19	few	TRBJ2-2	.	CASSPLGGTNTGGLFF	TGTGCCAGTAGTCCCCTGGGCGGGACGAACACCGGGGGGCTGTTTTTT
TRBV6-2/TRBV6-3	few	TRBJ2-7	TRBD2	CASMREYYEQYF	TGTGCCAGCATGCGGGAGTACTACGAGCAGTACTTC
TRBV5-6	many	TRBJ2-3	TRBD2	CASSSRTSGGSGDTQYF	TGTGCCAGCAGCTCTCGGACTAGCGGGGGCTCGGGAGATACGCAGTATTTT
TRBV29-1	many	TRBJ1-1	.	CSVVHRGAEAFF	TGCAGCGTTGTCCATCGGGGTGCTGAAGCTTTCTTT
TRBV6-5	few	TRBJ1-5	TRBD1	CASSYSSGGQPQHF	TGTGCCAGCAGTTACTCATCAGGGGGACAGCCCCAGCATTTT
TRBV7-9	.	TRBJ1-5	.	CAGSSEGVGPQHF	TGTGCCGGCAGCTCAGAGGGGGTCGGGCCCCAGCATTTT
TRBV19	.	TRBJ2-2	.	CASNRENTGELFF	TGTGCCAGTAACAGGGAGAACACCGGGGAGCTGTTTTTT
TRBV7-9	many	TRBJ2-7	.	CASSLSGPTYEQYF	TGTGCCAGCAGCTTGTCAGGCCCGACCTACGAGCAGTACTTC
TRBV2	.	TRBJ2-1	.	CASSENYATYNEQFF	TGTGCCAGCAGTGAGAACTACGCTACCTACAATGAGCAGTTCTTC